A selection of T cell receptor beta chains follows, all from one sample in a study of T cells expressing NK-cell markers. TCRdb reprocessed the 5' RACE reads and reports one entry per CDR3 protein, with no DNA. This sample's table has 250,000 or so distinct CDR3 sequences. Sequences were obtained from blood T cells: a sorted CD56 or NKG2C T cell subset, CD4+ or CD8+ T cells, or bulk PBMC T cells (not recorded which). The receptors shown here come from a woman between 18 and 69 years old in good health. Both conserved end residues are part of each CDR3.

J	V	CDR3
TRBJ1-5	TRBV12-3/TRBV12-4	CASTPKGLQPQHF
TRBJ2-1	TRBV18	CASSPDMGRGEQFF
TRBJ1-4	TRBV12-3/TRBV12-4	CASSAGTRGEKLFF
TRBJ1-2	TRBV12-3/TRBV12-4	CASSLVAGPNGYTF
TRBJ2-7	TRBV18	CASSPSGTYEQYF
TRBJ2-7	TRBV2	CASSEAQQLAGSSYEQYF
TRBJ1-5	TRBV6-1	CASSRDSNKGNQPQHF
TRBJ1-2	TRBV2	CASSHRGNGYGYTF
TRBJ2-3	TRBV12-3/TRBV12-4	CASSLSGGALDTQYF
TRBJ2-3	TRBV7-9	CASSFERERTDTQYF
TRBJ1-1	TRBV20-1	CSAGWRRMNTEAFF
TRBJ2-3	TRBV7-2	CASPGLAGGEYTDTQYF
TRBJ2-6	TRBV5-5	CASSLWGGSGANVLTF
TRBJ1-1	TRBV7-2	CASSYRGGNTEAFF
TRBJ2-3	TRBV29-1	CSVAKDRSYPPDTQYF
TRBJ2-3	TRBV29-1	CSVTRTSTDTQYF